Below, 26 T cell receptor beta chains from the same sample are listed, as sequenced in a study of T cell responses to AZD1222 COVID-19 vaccine. Measured with immunoSEQ multiplex PCR; TCRdb has only the in-frame clones, and not every one. The profile shows approximately 170,000 clones, 70% to 90% of them singletons. Sequencing was performed on peripheral blood, taken 28 days after the second AZD1222 dose. The source of these receptors is an adult who received the AZD1222 COVID-19 vaccine.

The rearrangement uses TRBV6-1 and TRBJ1-1; D is undetermined. The CDR3 runs to 14 residues. Per germline, CDR1 MNHNS and CDR2 SASEGT. The V end was cut by 3 bases, the J end by 7 bases, with 15 bases between. Here the CDR3 reads CASSDAPGGREAFF. In DNA, the CDR3 is TGTGCCAGCAGTGACGCCCCAGGCGGCCGTGAAGCTTTCTTT.

The genes are TRBV12-5 and TRBJ2-7; D remains unclear. Trimming shortened V by 1 base and J by 0 bases, and 7 bases separated the two germline ends. The CDR3 totals 14 residues. Germline assignment: CDR1 LGHNT and CDR2 FRNRAP. In DNA, the CDR3 is TGTGCTAGTGGTTTGGAAGAGAGCTCCTACGAGCAGTACTTC. Translating gives CASGLEESSYEQYF.

V gene TRBV9 combines with J gene TRBJ1-6; TRBD1 agrees at 7 bases. The CDR3 consists of 19 residues. Looked up from germline, CDR1 is SGDLS and CDR2 is YYNGEE. The V gene end was trimmed by 1 base and the J gene end by 11 bases; junction bases not matched to a gene: 21. The CDR3 here is CASSVMPVRLQGSDPPLHF. Here the CDR3 DNA reads TGTGCCAGCAGCGTAATGCCGGTGCGTTTACAGGGGTCAGATCCACCCCTCCACTTT.

CDR3 sequence: CASSSGALEGHEQYF. The CDR3, as DNA: TGTGCCAGCAGTTCCGGCGCACTAGAGGGCCACGAGCAGTACTTC. The chain carries TRBV27 and TRBJ2-7; weak D call: TRBD2 (5 bases). The germline gives CDR1 MNHEY, CDR2 SMNVEV (reference sequence). V was cut by 4 bases and J by 5 bases, with 18 bases left in between. The CDR3 covers 15 residues.

The chain uses TRBV28 and TRBJ2-7; D is unresolved. The ends were cut back, 5 bases at V and 2 bases at J, with 13 bases in the middle. The CDR3 contains 14 residues. CDR1 is MDHEN, CDR2 SYDVKM, per germline. CDR3: CASSPPARPYEQYF. CDR3 coding DNA: TGTGCCAGCAGTCCCCCCGCCAGGCCCTACGAGCAGTACTTC.

The chain uses TRBV2 and TRBJ2-7, with no clear D. The germline CDR1 and CDR2 sequences are SNHLY and FYNNEI. The CDR3 sequence is 14 residues long. With 6 bases removed from V and 4 bases from J, the gap between germline ends came to 16 bases. CDR3 protein: CASRGLGWRYEQYF. The CDR3 DNA sequence: TGTGCCAGCAGGGGCCTGGGGTGGCGGTACGAGCAGTACTTC.

The V call is TRBV10-3, the J call TRBJ1-6; 7 bases align to TRBD1. This CDR3 is 15 amino acids long. Germline CDR1 ENHRY, CDR2 SYGVKD. Germline trimming cut 6 bases from V and 3 bases from J; bases unmatched to any gene: 5. DNA for the CDR3: TGTGCCATCAGCAGCGACAGGGACTATAATTCACCCCTCCACTTT. Residues: CAISSDRDYNSPLHF.

Of note for this clone: The junction does not match germline at one end; this may be a read error. The chain recombines TRBV19 with TRBJ2-5; weak D call: TRBD2 (5 bases). The CDR3 covers 13 residues. CDR1 is LNHDA and CDR2 is SQIVND in the germline V gene (reference sequence). The CDR3 bases are TGTGCCAGTAGTGTAGACTATGAAGAGACCCAGTACTTC. Translated: CASSVDYEETQYF.

The chain combines TRBV5-1 with TRBJ2-3; a possible D gene is TRBD2 (6 bases). Germline V gene sequence: CDR1 SGHRS, CDR2 YFSETQ. Trimming removed 0 bases from V and 6 bases from J, with 14 bases in between. The CDR3 spans 15 residues. The CDR3 DNA reads as TGCGCCAGCAGCTTGGAGGGCGGGACGGTGGATACGCAGTATTTT. As protein: CASSLEGGTVDTQYF. Complete variable domain (other parts from reference TRBV5-1 and TRBJ2-3): KAGVTQTPRYLIKTRGQQVTLSCSPISGHRSVSWYQQTPGQGLQFLFEYFSETQRNKGNFPGRFSGRQFSNSRSEMNVSTLELGDSALYLCASSLEGGTVDTQYFGPGTRLTVL.

The V and J genes are TRBV15 and TRBJ1-1; D gene unclear. Per germline, CDR1 LNHNV and CDR2 YYDKDF (reference sequence). This CDR3 has 14 residues. V shed 3 bases and J shed 2 bases, with 10 bases lying between them. The CDR3 coding sequence is TGTGCCACCAGCAGGGCGACGCGCAACACTGAAGCTTTCTTT. Protein: CATSRATRNTEAFF.

The chain is built from TRBV7-2 and TRBJ2-1; tentatively, D is TRBD1 (6 bases). Trimming took off 5 bases at V and 6 bases at J, with 14 bases between the two ends. Germline V gene lookup returns CDR1 SGHTA and CDR2 FQGNSA. The CDR3 runs to 14 residues. In nucleotides, the CDR3 is TGTGCCAGCAGCGGCCACGGACAGCCCAATGAGCAGTTCTTC. This translates into CASSGHGQPNEQFF. Complete variable domain (other parts from reference TRBV7-2 and TRBJ2-1): GAGVSQSPSNKVTEKGKDVELRCDPISGHTALYWYRQSLGQGLEFLIYFQGNSAPDKSGLPSDRFSAERTGGSVSTLTIQRTQQEDSAVYLCASSGHGQPNEQFFGPGTRLTVL.

With regard to this clone: This sample includes further DNA sequences coding for the same CDR3. The rearrangement links TRBV3-1 (or the pseudogene TRBV3-2) to TRBJ2-7; D not resolved. The CDR3 consists of 14 residues. Germline assignment: CDR1 LGHDT and CDR2 YNNKEL (reference sequence). V lost 0 bases, J lost 0 bases, and 6 bases lay in between. The CDR3 sequence is CASSQDRSSYEQYF. CDR3 nucleotides: TGTGCCAGCAGCCAAGATAGGAGCTCCTACGAGCAGTACTTC.

CDR3 in DNA: TGTGCCAGCAGCTTTACCGGGACAGAGTACGAGCAGTACTTC. This gives the protein CASSFTGTEYEQYF. The rearrangement links TRBV5-4 to TRBJ2-7; 7 bases agree with TRBD1. Germline CDR1 reads SGHNT; CDR2 reads YYREEE (reference sequence). CDR3 length: 14 residues. V dropped 2 bases and J dropped 4; count of bases not matched to a gene: 6. The variable domain in full, with the rest retrieved from reference TRBV5-4 and TRBJ2-7, is ETGVTQSPTHLIKTRGQQVTLRCSSQSGHNTVSWYQQALGQGPQFIFQYYREEENGRGNFPPRFSGLQFPNYSSELNVNALELDDSALYLCASSFTGTEYEQYFGPGTRLTVT.

This chain links TRBV4-1 with TRBJ1-2, with 7 bases identical to TRBD1. CDR3 size: 15 residues. The V gene end was trimmed by 4 bases and the J gene end by 4 bases; junction bases not matched to a gene: 9. The germline V gene has CDR1 MGHRA and CDR2 YSYEKL. In nucleotides, the CDR3 is TGCGCCAGCAGCCCGGGGACAGCGGGGGGCTATGGCTACACCTTC. Amino acid sequence: CASSPGTAGGYGYTF.

This sequence joins TRBV19 and TRBJ1-3; D ambiguous. The germline V and J ends were trimmed by 3 bases and 1 base, with 13 bases remaining between them. This CDR3 contains 16 residues. The germline V gene encodes CDR1 LNHDA and CDR2 SQIVND (reference sequence). The CDR3 sequence: CASSITTRSSGNTIYF. CDR3 nucleotides: TGTGCCAGTAGTATCACTACAAGATCTTCTGGAAACACCATATATTTT.

The chain employs TRBV9 and TRBJ2-2, with D perhaps TRBD1 (5 bases). Per germline, CDR1 SGDLS and CDR2 YYNGEE. The CDR3 contains 17 residues. The ends were cut back, 0 bases at V and 3 bases at J, with 15 bases in the middle. The CDR3: CASSVATFGHHTGELFF. CDR3 in DNA: TGTGCCAGCAGCGTAGCTACTTTTGGACACCACACCGGGGAGCTGTTTTTT.

This rearrangement joins TRBV14 to TRBJ1-1, with D perhaps matching TRBD1 (6 bases). The CDR3 is 15 amino acids. The V end was cut by 4 bases, the J end by 5 bases, with 17 bases between. The germline gives CDR1 SGHDN, CDR2 FVKESK. CDR3 coding DNA: TGTGCCAGCAGCCCCCTTAGGGGGGAGGGAACTGAAGCTTTCTTT. It yields the protein CASSPLRGEGTEAFF.

The sample holds one count of this clone. J is TRBJ2-1 and V is TRBV6-1; 8 nucleotides match TRBD1. Trimming at V came to 4 bases and at J to 6 bases, leaving 8 bases not matched to a gene. Germline V CDR1 and CDR2: MNHNS, SASEGT. This CDR3 region has 15 residues. The CDR3 loop reads CASSVRQGLSNEQFF. CDR3 coding DNA: TGTGCCAGCAGTGTAAGACAGGGGCTCTCCAATGAGCAGTTCTTC.

The J gene is TRBJ2-3, the V gene TRBV30; possibly TRBD1 or TRBD2 for D (5 bases each). V dropped 0 bases and J dropped 6 bases, with 13 bases sitting between them. The CDR3 totals 14 residues. Germline V gives CDR1 GTSNPN, CDR2 SVGIG (reference sequence). The CDR3 is CAWSVLGETDTQYF. The CDR3 DNA is TGTGCCTGGAGTGTACTGGGGGAGACCGATACGCAGTATTTT.

The CDR3 loop reads CASSLSGVNTEAFF. The CDR3, as DNA: TGTGCCAGCAGCTTATCCGGGGTGAACACTGAAGCTTTCTTT. The rearrangement uses TRBV7-3 and TRBJ1-1; D call uncertain. The germline V gene encodes CDR1 SGHTA and CDR2 FQGTGA. The CDR3 has 14 amino acids. Trimming shortened V by 2 bases and J by 0 bases, and 7 bases separated the two germline ends.

CDR3 loop: CASNIGNRDVTGELFF. CDR3 nucleotide sequence: TGCGCCAGCAACATTGGGAACAGGGACGTAACCGGGGAGCTGTTTTTT. The chain links TRBV5-1 to TRBJ2-2, with D possibly matching TRBD1 (6 bases). With 6 bases removed from V and 5 bases from J, the gap between germline ends came to 20 bases. Germline values: CDR1 SGHRS, CDR2 YFSETQ. This CDR3 region has 16 residues.

The chain recombines TRBV6-5 with TRBJ2-7; weak D call: TRBD1 (5 bases). Between the trimmed V and J ends, which lost 5 bases and 4 bases, there was a span of 12 bases. The CDR3 covers 13 residues. Germline V gene lookup returns CDR1 MNHEY and CDR2 SVGAGI. CDR3 sequence: CASSRGREYEQYF. CDR3 coding DNA: TGTGCCAGCAGTAGGGGCAGGGAATACGAGCAGTACTTC.

This chain links TRBV4-1 with TRBJ1-2; D call uncertain. This CDR3 has 11 amino acids. Germline V gene data show CDR1 as MGHRA and CDR2 as YSYEKL. Trimming cost V 3 bases and J 3 bases, with 2 bases left between them. The CDR3 DNA reads as TGCGCCAGCAGCCAGGACTATGGCTACACCTTC. Its protein product is CASSQDYGYTF.

The chain employs TRBV28 and TRBJ2-1; 8 bases map to TRBD1. The germline CDR1 and CDR2 sequences are MDHEN and SYDVKM. The CDR3 has 16 amino acids. J gave up 4 bases and V 1 base, and 6 bases lay outside the gene matches. CDR3 amino acids: CASSLLGGQVYNEQFF. As DNA, the CDR3 is TGTGCCAGCAGTTTATTAGGGGGACAGGTATACAATGAGCAGTTCTTC.

This clone was picked up a small number of times. The J gene is TRBJ2-1, the V gene TRBV3-1 (or the pseudogene TRBV3-2); 11 bases align to TRBD2. V shed 4 bases and J 4 bases; nucleotides not matched to a gene: 3. CDR1 is LGHDT, CDR2 YNNKEL, per germline (reference sequence). This CDR3 is built from 15 residues. CDR3: CASSLRLAGYNEQFF. The CDR3 nucleotides read TGTGCCAGCAGCCTACGACTAGCGGGGTACAATGAGCAGTTCTTC.

CDR3 nucleotides: TGCGCCAGCAGCCAAGATCTCGGACAGGGGGCTTCGAGAGAGCAGTACTTC. It is translated as CASSQDLGQGASREQYF. The gene calls are TRBV4-1 and TRBJ2-7; 11 bases fit TRBD1. V was pared by 0 bases and J by 7 bases, with 11 bases of the junction left unmatched. Germline V gene lookup returns CDR1 MGHRA and CDR2 YSYEKL. The CDR3 covers 17 residues.